This T cell receptor beta chain was identified in a study of blood T cell repertoires in COVID-19. Overall study: Sites across the United States, Italy and Spain contributed samples from acute and convalescent COVID-19.

Germline assignment: CDR1 GTSNPN and CDR2 SVGIG (reference sequence). The CDR3 totals 13 residues. The protocol was immunoSEQ multiplex PCR, while the TCRdb copy is restricted to in-frame clones and leaves out a portion. The data contain tens of thousands of clones, around 75% of them seen just once; the ten biggest clones take up 6.3%. Patients at the Seattle site were enrolled during active infection and followed longitudinally. What was sequenced was peripheral blood. This receptor was identified in a man between 65 and 79 years old with COVID-19, enrolled during active disease. This chain connects TRBV30 to TRBJ2-1; possible D gene TRBD1, 6 bases. The CDR3 region has the DNA TGTGCTCATGAGTTAGACAGGTACAATGAGCAGTTCTTC. Protein sequence: CAHELDRYNEQFF. The full variable domain, its missing parts supplied by reference TRBV30 and TRBJ2-1, is SQTIHQWPATLVQPVGSPLSLECTVEGTSNPNLYWYRQAAGRGLQLLFYSVGIGQISSEVPQNLSASRPQDRQFILSSKKLLLSDSGFYLCAHELDRYNEQFFGPGTRLTVL.